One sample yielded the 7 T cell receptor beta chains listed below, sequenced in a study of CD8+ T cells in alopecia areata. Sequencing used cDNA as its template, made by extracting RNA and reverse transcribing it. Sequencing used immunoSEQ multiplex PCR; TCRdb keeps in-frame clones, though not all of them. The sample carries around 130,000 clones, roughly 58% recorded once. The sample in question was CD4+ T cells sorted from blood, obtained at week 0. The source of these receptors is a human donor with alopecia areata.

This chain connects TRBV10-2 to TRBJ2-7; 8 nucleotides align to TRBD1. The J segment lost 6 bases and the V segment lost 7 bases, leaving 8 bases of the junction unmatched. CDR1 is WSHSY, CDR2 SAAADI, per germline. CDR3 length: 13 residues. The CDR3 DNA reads TGCGCCAGCACAGGCCAGGGGGCACGCGAGCAGTACTTC. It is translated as CASTGQGAREQYF.

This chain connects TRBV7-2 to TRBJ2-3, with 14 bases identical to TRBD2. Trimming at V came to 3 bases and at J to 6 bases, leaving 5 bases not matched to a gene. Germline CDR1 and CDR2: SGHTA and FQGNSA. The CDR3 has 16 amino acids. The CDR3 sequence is CASSLTSGGGRDTQYF. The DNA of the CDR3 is TGTGCCAGCAGCTTGACTAGCGGGGGGGGCAGGGATACGCAGTATTTT.

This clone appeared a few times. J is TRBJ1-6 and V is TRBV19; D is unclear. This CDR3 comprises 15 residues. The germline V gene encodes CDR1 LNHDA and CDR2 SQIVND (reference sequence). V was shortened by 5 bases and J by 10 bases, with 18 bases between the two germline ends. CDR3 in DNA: TGTGCCAGTAGTGATCGGGAGGGTCGCTACTCACCCCTCCACTTT. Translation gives CASSDREGRYSPLHF.

The CDR3 sequence is CASSRQGVDQPQHF. CDR3 coding DNA: TGCGCCAGCAGCCGACAGGGAGTGGATCAGCCCCAGCATTTT. This chain links TRBV4-1 with TRBJ1-5; TRBD1 matches 7 bases. Germline V gene data show CDR1 as MGHRA and CDR2 as YSYEKL. The CDR3 is 14 amino acids. Trimming took 4 bases from V and 5 from J; bases not matched to a gene: 5.

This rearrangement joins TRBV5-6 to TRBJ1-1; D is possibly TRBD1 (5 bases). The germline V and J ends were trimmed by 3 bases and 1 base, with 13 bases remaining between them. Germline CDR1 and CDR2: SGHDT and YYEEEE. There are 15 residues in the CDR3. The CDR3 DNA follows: TGTGCCAGCAGCTCGCTGTACAGGTCGAACACTGAAGCTTTCTTT. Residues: CASSSLYRSNTEAFF.

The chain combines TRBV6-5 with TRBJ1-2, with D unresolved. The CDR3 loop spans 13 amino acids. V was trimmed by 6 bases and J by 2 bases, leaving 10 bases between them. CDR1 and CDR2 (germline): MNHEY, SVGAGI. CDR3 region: CASRSAENYGYTF. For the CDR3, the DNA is TGTGCCAGCAGGAGCGCAGAGAACTATGGCTACACCTTC.

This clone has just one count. CDR3 in DNA: TGTGCCAGCAGCCCTAGCCGACTAGCGGGGGCCTACGAGCAGTACTTC. Translation gives CASSPSRLAGAYEQYF. The rearrangement links TRBV7-2 to TRBJ2-7, with 12 bases identical to TRBD2. The CDR3 covers 16 residues. V gave up 5 bases and J gave up 2 bases; unmatched junction bases: 7. Germline loops: CDR1 SGHTA, CDR2 FQGNSA.